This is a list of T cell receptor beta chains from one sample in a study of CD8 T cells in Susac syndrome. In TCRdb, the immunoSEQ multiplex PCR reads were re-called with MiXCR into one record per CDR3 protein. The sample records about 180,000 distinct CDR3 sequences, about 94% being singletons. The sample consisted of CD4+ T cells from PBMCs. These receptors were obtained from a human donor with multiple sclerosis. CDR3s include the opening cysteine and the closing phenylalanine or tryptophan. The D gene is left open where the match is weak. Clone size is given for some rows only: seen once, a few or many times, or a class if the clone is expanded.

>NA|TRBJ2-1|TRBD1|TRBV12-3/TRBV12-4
CASSLAGQGAGEQFF
TGTGCCAGCAGTTTAGCGGGACAGGGGGCTGGTGAGCAGTTCTTC
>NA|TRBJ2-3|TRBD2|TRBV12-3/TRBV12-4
CASSLWAGGLTDTQYF
TGTGCCAGCAGTTTATGGGCGGGGGGGCTGACAGATACGCAGTATTTT
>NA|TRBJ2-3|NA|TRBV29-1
CSVVRLQTDTQYF
TGCAGCGTTGTAAGGTTACAAACAGATACGCAGTATTTT
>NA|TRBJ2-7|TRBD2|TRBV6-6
CASNPRGASGGYEQYF
TGTGCCAGCAACCCTCGGGGTGCTAGCGGAGGTTACGAGCAGTACTTC
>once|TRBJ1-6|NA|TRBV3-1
CASSQGQNSPLHF
TGTGCCAGCAGCCAAGGACAGAATTCACCCCTCCACTTT
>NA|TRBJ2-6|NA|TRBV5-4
CASCSAGANVLTF
TGTGCCAGCTGTTCGGCTGGGGCCAACGTCCTGACTTTC
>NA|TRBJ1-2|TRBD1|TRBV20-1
CSAAGGSNYGYTF
TGCAGTGCTGCAGGGGGCTCAAACTATGGCTACACCTTC
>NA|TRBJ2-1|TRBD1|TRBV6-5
CASSRGQEQFF
TGTGCCAGCAGCAGGGGGCAAGAGCAGTTCTTC
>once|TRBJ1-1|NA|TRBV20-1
CRGPVNTEAFF
TGCAGGGGCCCAGTGAACACTGAAGCTTTCTTT
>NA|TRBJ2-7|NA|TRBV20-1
CSAKSVISDEQYF
TGCAGTGCGAAGTCGGTAATCTCCGACGAGCAGTACTTC
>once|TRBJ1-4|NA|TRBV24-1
CALYGKLFF
TGTGCCCTATATGGAAAACTGTTTTTT
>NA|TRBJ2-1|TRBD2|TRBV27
CASSLIGLGGGGSYNEQFF
TGTGCCAGCAGTTTAATTGGGCTGGGCGGGGGGGGATCCTACAATGAGCAGTTCTTC
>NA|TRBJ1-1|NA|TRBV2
CATLKELNTEAFF
TGTGCCACCCTAAAAGAACTGAACACTGAAGCTTTCTTT
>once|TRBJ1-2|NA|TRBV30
CAWSVQGPLDGYTF
TGTGCCTGGAGTGTTCAGGGGCCCCTCGATGGCTACACCTTC
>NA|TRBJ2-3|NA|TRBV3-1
CASSQGGPTDTQYF
TGTGCCAGCAGCCAAGGGGGCCCCACAGATACGCAGTATTTT
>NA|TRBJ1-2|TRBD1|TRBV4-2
CASSQNTNRGSYGYTF
TGTGCCAGCAGCCAAAATACGAACAGGGGATCCTATGGCTACACCTTC
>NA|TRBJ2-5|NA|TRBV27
CASAFNGETQYF
TGTGCCAGCGCGTTCAATGGAGAGACCCAGTACTTC
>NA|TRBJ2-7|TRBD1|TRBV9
CASSVGQGTYEQYF
TGTGCCAGCAGCGTAGGACAGGGAACCTACGAGCAGTACTTC
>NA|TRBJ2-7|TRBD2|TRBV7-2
CASTAGGEYYEQYF
TGTGCCAGCACCGCTGGGGGGGAGTACTACGAGCAGTACTTC
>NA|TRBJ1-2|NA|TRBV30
CAWGPAGGYTF
TGTGCCTGGGGCCCAGCGGGAGGCTACACCTTC
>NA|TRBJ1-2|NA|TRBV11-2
CASSLGSGYTF
TGTGCCAGCAGCTTAGGGTCGGGCTACACCTTC
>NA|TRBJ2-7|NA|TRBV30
CAWRGEFLGHPYEQYF
TGTGCCTGGAGAGGAGAGTTTTTGGGACACCCCTACGAGCAGTACTTC
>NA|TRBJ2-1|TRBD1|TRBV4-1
CASSGGQWNEQFF
TGCGCCAGCAGCGGGGGACAGTGGAATGAGCAGTTCTTC
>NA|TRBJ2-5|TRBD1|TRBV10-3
CATDEGQGGKETQYF
TGTGCCACCGATGAAGGACAGGGAGGTAAAGAGACCCAGTACTTC
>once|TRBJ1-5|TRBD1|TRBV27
CASSWGQGHQPQHF
TGTGCCAGCAGTTGGGGACAGGGACATCAGCCCCAGCATTTT
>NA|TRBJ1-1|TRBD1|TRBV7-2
CASSLFRQGLNTEAFF
TGTGCCAGCAGCTTATTCCGACAGGGACTGAACACTGAAGCTTTCTTT
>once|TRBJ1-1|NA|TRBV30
CAWGRNTEAFF
TGTGCCTGGGGGAGGAACACTGAAGCTTTCTTT
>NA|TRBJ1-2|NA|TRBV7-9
CASSVVQDYGYTF
TGTGCCAGCAGCGTCGTACAGGACTATGGCTACACCTTC
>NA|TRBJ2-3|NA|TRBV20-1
CSPREGHPDTQYF
TGCAGCCCTAGAGAGGGGCATCCAGATACGCAGTATTTT
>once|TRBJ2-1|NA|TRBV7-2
CASSLAFAAPNSYNEQFF
TGTGCCAGCAGCTTAGCGTTCGCAGCCCCAAACTCCTACAATGAGCAGTTCTTC
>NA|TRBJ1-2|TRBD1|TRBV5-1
CASSKDRGGGYTF
TGCGCCAGCAGCAAGGACAGGGGCGGGGGCTACACCTTC
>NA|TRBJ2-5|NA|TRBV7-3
CASSPTLQPQETQYF
TGTGCCAGCAGCCCGACACTCCAGCCTCAAGAGACCCAGTACTTC
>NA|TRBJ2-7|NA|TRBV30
CAWSPWTRGGYEQYF
TGTGCCTGGAGTCCTTGGACAAGGGGTGGCTACGAGCAGTACTTC
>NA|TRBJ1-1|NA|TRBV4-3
CASSQRDSLGAFF
TGCGCCAGCAGCCAACGGGACTCCCTTGGGGCTTTCTTT
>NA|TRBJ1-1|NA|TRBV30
CAWSFGGPGGTEAFF
TGTGCCTGGAGTTTCGGGGGACCGGGGGGAACTGAAGCTTTCTTT
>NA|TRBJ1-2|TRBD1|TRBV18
CASSPGTGANYGYTF
TGTGCCAGCTCACCAGGGACAGGGGCTAACTATGGCTACACCTTC
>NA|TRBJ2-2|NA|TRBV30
CAWSTLSPGELFF
TGTGCCTGGAGCACCTTAAGCCCCGGGGAGCTGTTTTTT
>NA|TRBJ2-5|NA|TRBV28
CASSPGGIETQYF
TGTGCCAGCAGTCCAGGGGGGATCGAGACCCAGTACTTC
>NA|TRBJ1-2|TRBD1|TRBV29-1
CSVADIRDRGGYTF
TGCAGCGTAGCCGACATCCGGGACAGGGGTGGCTACACCTTC
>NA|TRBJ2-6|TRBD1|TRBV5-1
CASSFLLQGYSGANVLTF
TGCGCCAGCAGCTTCCTTCTACAGGGGTACTCTGGGGCCAACGTCCTGACTTTC
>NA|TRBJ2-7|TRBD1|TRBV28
CASSPHLGQGGSSSYEQYF
TGTGCCAGCAGTCCCCACCTAGGACAGGGTGGCTCTAGCTCCTACGAGCAGTACTTC
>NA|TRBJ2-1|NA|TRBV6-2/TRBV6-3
CASSYWSSEQFF
TGTGCCAGCAGTTATTGGTCTTCTGAGCAGTTCTTC
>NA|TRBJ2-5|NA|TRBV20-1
CSAPDLGTQYF
TGCAGTGCTCCGGACCTGGGGACCCAGTACTTC
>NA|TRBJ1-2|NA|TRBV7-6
CASSLGRGANYGYTF
TGTGCCAGCAGCTTAGGTCGGGGAGCTAACTATGGCTACACCTTC
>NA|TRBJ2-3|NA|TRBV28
CASSFPRTPHSTDTQYF
TGTGCCAGCAGTTTTCCGAGGACACCTCACAGCACAGATACGCAGTATTTT
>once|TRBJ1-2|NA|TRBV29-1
CSVEYRSAYGYTF
TGCAGCGTTGAATATAGGTCGGCGTATGGCTACACCTTC
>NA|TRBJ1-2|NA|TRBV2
CASSDRAPGGYTF
TGTGCCAGCAGTGACAGGGCACCGGGGGGCTACACCTTC
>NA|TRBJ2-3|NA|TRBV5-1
CASSLGVAKDTQYF
TGCGCCAGCAGCTTGGGGGTAGCGAAAGATACGCAGTATTTT
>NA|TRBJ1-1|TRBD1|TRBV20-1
CSARSTGAGGAFF
TGCAGTGCTAGATCCACAGGGGCTGGAGGAGCTTTCTTT
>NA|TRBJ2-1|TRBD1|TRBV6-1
CAIHRGFPYNEQFF
TGTGCCATCCACAGGGGGTTCCCCTACAATGAGCAGTTCTTC